This passage covers 17 T cell receptor beta chains from one sample sequenced in a study of OX40 agonist ivuxolimab in advanced cancers. Data came from immunoSEQ multiplex PCR; TCRdb stores just in-frame clones and leaves some out. The profile shows tens of thousands of clones, around nine tenths of them singletons. Sequencing used CD4+ or CD8+ T cells sorted from blood, obtained in a trial of the OX40 agonist ivuxolimab. These receptor sequences come from an adult with an advanced solid tumor such as melanoma, head and neck, liver or kidney cancer.

This clone came up once. This sequence joins TRBV28 and TRBJ2-7; 8 positions agree with TRBD1. After removal of 6 bases from V and 2 bases from J, the junction contained 9 bases not matched to a gene. Germline CDR1 reads MDHEN; CDR2 reads SYDVKM. This CDR3 has 15 amino acids. CDR3 in amino acids: CASRTGQGSPYEQYF. CDR3 DNA: TGTGCCAGCAGAACCGGACAGGGAAGCCCCTACGAGCAGTACTTC.

The gene calls are TRBV18 and TRBJ2-3, with D maybe TRBD1 (6 bases). With 3 bases removed from V and 2 bases from J, the gap between germline ends came to 12 bases. Looked up from germline, CDR1 is KGHSH and CDR2 is LQKENI. The CDR3 is made up of 15 amino acids. The CDR3 coding sequence is TGTGCCAGCTCACCGCTCACAGGGTACACAGATACGCAGTATTTT. Translating it yields CASSPLTGYTDTQYF.

V is TRBV7-8 and J is TRBJ1-3; D is unclear. CDR1 and CDR2 (germline): SGHVS, FQNEAQ. Trimming took 1 base from V and 0 from J, leaving 13 bases between them. The CDR3 sequence is 17 residues long. The CDR3 DNA is TGTGCCAGCAGCTTAGGACCGGTGCCGAGCTCTGGAAACACCATATATTTT. It encodes CASSLGPVPSSGNTIYF.

CDR3 nucleotide sequence: TGTGCCTGGAGTAAAACGAGGCAGGGGGGGACCGGGGAGCTGTTTTTT. It specifies CAWSKTRQGGTGELFF. V is TRBV30 and J is TRBJ2-2; D assignment may be TRBD1 or TRBD2 (7 bases each). The CDR3 is 16 residues long. CDR1 GTSNPN and CDR2 SVGIG come from the germline V gene (reference sequence). Trimming stripped 2 bases from V and 5 bases from J, with 18 bases between.

The chain employs TRBV18 and TRBJ2-5; D unclear. The CDR3 is 11 amino acids. Germline assignment: CDR1 KGHSH and CDR2 LQKENI. Trimming took off 4 bases at V and 3 bases at J, with 3 bases between the two ends. The CDR3 DNA reads TGTGCCAGCTCACGTGAAGAGACCCAGTACTTC. Translation: CASSREETQYF. The complete variable domain, with remaining parts taken from reference TRBV18 and TRBJ2-5, reads NAGVMQNPRHLVRRRGQEARLRCSPMKGHSHVYWYRQLPEEGLKFMVYLQKENIIDESGMPKERFSAEFPKEGPSILRIQQVVRGDSAAYFCASSREETQYFGPGTRLLVL.

This clone occurred a few times. This chain connects TRBV29-1 to TRBJ2-7, with D uncertain. In germline, CDR1 is SQVTM, CDR2 ANQGSEA. The CDR3 extends over 11 amino acids. V shed 2 bases and J shed 5 bases, with 7 bases lying between them. The CDR3 loop reads CSVENGNEQYF. The CDR3 DNA reads as TGCAGCGTTGAAAACGGAAACGAGCAGTACTTC.

The genes are TRBV5-1 and TRBJ2-1; 10 bases are shared with TRBD2. CDR1 is SGHRS, CDR2 YFSETQ, per germline. V dropped 4 bases and J dropped 2; count of bases not matched to a gene: 3. The CDR3 has 15 amino acids. The CDR3 nucleotides read TGCGCCAGCAGCATGCTAGCGGGGGCCTACAATGAGCAGTTCTTC. This codes for CASSMLAGAYNEQFF.

This chain joins TRBV10-3 and TRBJ2-7, with a weak D call TRBD1 (6 bases). CDR3 length: 13 amino acids. Germline-derived CDR1 and CDR2 are ENHRY and SYGVKD. Trimming removed 11 bases at V and 6 bases at J, with 20 bases between. CDR3 sequence (DNA): TGTGCCCATAGGGTGGGACAAGGCTCCGAGCAGTACTTC. It codes for CAHRVGQGSEQYF.

The V gene is TRBV2, the J gene TRBJ1-4, with D hard to call. The V gene's germline CDR1 is SNHLY and CDR2 FYNNEI. The CDR3 has 11 residues. V shed 4 bases and J shed 8 bases, with 5 bases lying between them. The DNA for the CDR3 is TGTGCCAGCAGTGCACAGGAAAAACTGTTTTTT. This encodes CASSAQEKLFF.

J is TRBJ1-1 and V is TRBV6-6, with D perhaps matching TRBD1 (5 bases). Between the trimmed V and J ends, which lost 11 bases and 4 bases, there was a span of 17 bases. Germline V lookup: CDR1 MNHNY, CDR2 SVGAGI (reference sequence). This CDR3 is built from 13 residues. The CDR3 reads CACRDRGATEAFF. Written as DNA, the CDR3 is TGTGCCTGCCGGGACCGAGGGGCCACTGAAGCTTTCTTT.

The V and J genes are TRBV4-3 and TRBJ1-3, with a tentative D call TRBD1 (6 bases). Germline V gene lookup returns CDR1 LGHNA and CDR2 YSLEER. The CDR3 is 16 amino acids. V was cut by 5 bases and J by 4 bases, with 18 bases left in between. In DNA form, the CDR3 reads TGCGCCAGCAGCTTAACAGGGCCCAACTCCGGAAACACCATATATTTT. It specifies CASSLTGPNSGNTIYF.

This rearrangement joins TRBV10-3 to TRBJ2-5; 8 bases are shared with TRBD2. The J call is in doubt because the DNA end fits TRBJ2-7 better. The CDR3 is made up of 16 amino acids. Germline lookup yields CDR1 ENHRY and CDR2 SYGVKD. The CDR3 nucleotides read TGTGCCATCAGTGAGGGGGCGGGAGGCCTTCTGTACGAGCAGTACTTC. Amino acids: CAISEGAGGLLYEQYF.

The chain uses TRBV21-1 and TRBJ2-1; whether TRBD2, the table's D call, matches the DNA was not checked. TRBV21-1 is a listed pseudogene. The CDR3 has 18 residues. CDR3 sequence reads: CASNPGTSGRRSYNEQFF. Here the CDR3 DNA reads TGTGCCAGCAACCCGGGTACTAGCGGGAGGAGATCCTACAATGAGCAGTTCTTC.

This chain links TRBV28 with TRBJ2-3; 9 bases fit TRBD2. V lost 7 bases, J lost 1 base, and 6 bases stayed unmatched. There are 15 residues in the CDR3. Germline V CDR1 and CDR2: MDHEN, SYDVKM. CDR3 DNA sequence: TGTGCCAGCACCTTAGCGGGAGCCGGCACAGATACGCAGTATTTT. Translating gives CASTLAGAGTDTQYF.

This sequence joins TRBV19 and TRBJ2-2; TRBD2 matches at 9 bases. This CDR3 has 15 amino acids. CDR1 is LNHDA and CDR2 is SQIVND in the germline V gene (reference sequence). Trimming took 5 bases from V and 4 from J; bases not matched to a gene: 5. CDR3 in DNA: TGTGCCAGTAGTGATAGCGGGAGAGGCACCGGGGAGCTGTTTTTT. Amino acid sequence: CASSDSGRGTGELFF.

The V and J genes are TRBV2 and TRBJ1-5; D unclear. The germline V gene has CDR1 SNHLY and CDR2 FYNNEI. Trimming left V 5 bases short and J 4 bases short, with 9 bases between. The CDR3 sequence is 13 residues long. This CDR3 reads CASSTDRNQPQHF. The CDR3 bases are TGTGCCAGCAGTACCGATCGTAATCAGCCCCAGCATTTT.

The chain recombines TRBV7-9 with TRBJ1-2, with D possibly being TRBD1 (5 bases). V was cut by 2 bases and J by 7 bases, with 11 bases left in between. The CDR3 runs to 13 residues. Germline V CDR1 and CDR2: SEHNR, FQNEAQ (reference sequence). The CDR3 here is CASSLRGTGGYTF. CDR3 nucleotides: TGTGCCAGCAGCTTAAGGGGAACTGGTGGCTACACCTTC. Full variable domain (outside the CDR3, taken from reference TRBV7-9 and TRBJ1-2): DTGVSQNPRHKITKRGQNVTFRCDPISEHNRLYWYRQTLGQGPEFLTYFQNEAQLEKSRLLSDRFSAERPKGSFSTLEIQRTEQGDSAMYLCASSLRGTGGYTFGSGTRLTVV.